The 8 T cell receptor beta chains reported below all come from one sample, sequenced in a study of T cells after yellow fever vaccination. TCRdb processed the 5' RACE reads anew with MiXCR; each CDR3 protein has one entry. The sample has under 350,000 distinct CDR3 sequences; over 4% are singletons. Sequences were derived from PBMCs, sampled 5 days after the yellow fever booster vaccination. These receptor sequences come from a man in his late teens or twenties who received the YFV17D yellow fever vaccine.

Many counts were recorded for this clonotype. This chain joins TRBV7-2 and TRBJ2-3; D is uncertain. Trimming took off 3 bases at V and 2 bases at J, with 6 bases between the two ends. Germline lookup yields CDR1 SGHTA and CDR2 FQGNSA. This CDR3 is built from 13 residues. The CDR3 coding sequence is TGTGCCAGCAGCTTCCGTCCCACAGATACGCAGTATTTT. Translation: CASSFRPTDTQYF.

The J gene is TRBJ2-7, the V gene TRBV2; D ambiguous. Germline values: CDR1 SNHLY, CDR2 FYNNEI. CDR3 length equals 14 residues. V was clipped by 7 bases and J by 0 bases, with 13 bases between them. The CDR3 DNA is TGTGCCAGCACGGGTAGTTTGGGCTCCTACGAGCAGTACTTC. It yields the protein CASTGSLGSYEQYF.

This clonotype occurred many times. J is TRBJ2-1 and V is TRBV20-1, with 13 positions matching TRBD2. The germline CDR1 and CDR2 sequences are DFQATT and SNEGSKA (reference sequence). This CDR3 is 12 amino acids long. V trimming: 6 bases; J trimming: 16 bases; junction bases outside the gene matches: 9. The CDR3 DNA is TGCAGTGCGCTTACTAGCGGGGGGGCTGTTTTCTTC. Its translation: CSALTSGGAVFF.

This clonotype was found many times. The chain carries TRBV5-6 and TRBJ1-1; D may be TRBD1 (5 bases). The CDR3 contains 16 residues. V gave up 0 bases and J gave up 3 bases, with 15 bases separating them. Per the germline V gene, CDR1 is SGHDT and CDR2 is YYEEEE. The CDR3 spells CASSLVRGTTHTEAFF. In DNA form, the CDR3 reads TGTGCCAGCAGCTTGGTTCGGGGGACGACGCACACTGAAGCTTTCTTT.

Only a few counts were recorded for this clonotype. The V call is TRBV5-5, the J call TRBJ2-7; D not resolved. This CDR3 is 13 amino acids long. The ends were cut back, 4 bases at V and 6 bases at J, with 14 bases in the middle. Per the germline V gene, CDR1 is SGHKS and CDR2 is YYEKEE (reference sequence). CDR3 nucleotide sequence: TGTGCCAGCAGCCTCCAACCGGGCCTCGAGCAGTACGTC. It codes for CASSLQPGLEQYV.

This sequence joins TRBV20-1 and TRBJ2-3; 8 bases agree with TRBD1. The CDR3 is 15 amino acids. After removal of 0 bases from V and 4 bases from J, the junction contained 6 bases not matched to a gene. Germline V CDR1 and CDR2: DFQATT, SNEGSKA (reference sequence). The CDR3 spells CSARDYTGGPDTQYF. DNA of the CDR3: TGCAGTGCTAGAGATTACACAGGGGGGCCAGATACGCAGTATTTT.

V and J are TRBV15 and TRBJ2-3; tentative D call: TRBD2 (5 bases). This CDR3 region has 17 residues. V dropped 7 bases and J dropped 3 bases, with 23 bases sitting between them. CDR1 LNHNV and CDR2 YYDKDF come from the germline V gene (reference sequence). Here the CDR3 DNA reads TGTGCCACCAAACCGACGACTCGGGGAGTCAGGACAGATACGCAGTATTTT. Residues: CATKPTTRGVRTDTQYF.

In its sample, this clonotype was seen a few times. In DNA form, the CDR3 reads TGTGCCAGCAGCGCTGTCCGCGGGGGACGGGAGACCCAGTACTTC. Residues: CASSAVRGGRETQYF. The V gene is TRBV7-9, the J gene TRBJ2-5, with 7 bases aligning to TRBD2. The V gene's germline CDR1 is SEHNR and CDR2 FQNEAQ (reference sequence). The CDR3 covers 15 residues. The ends lost 5 bases at V and 5 bases at J; junction bases unmatched: 11.